A selection of T cell receptor beta chains follows, all from one sample in a study of T cell responses to AZD1222 COVID-19 vaccine. Sequencing used immunoSEQ multiplex PCR; TCRdb keeps in-frame clones, though not all of them. Among 70,000 to 95,000 clones listed, approximately 91% were seen once. Specimen: peripheral blood, collected 28 days after the second AZD1222 dose. The receptors come from an adult who received the AZD1222 COVID-19 vaccine. CDR3s include the opening cysteine and the closing phenylalanine or tryptophan. The order of the fields is V gene, clone size, J gene, D gene, CDR3 protein, CDR3 DNA. D genes are given only for firm matches. Clone size appears in some rows only: once, few, many, or a class for an expanded clone.

v_gene: TRBV5-1
abundance: NA
j_gene: TRBJ2-7
d_gene: NA
CDR3aa: CASSPFPGNLYEQYF
CDR3nt: TGCGCCAGCAGTCCCTTCCCTGGCAACCTCTACGAGCAGTACTTC

v_gene: TRBV6-2/TRBV6-3
abundance: NA
j_gene: TRBJ2-2
d_gene: NA
CDR3aa: CASSYSRVTTGELFF
CDR3nt: TGTGCCAGCAGTTACTCGCGGGTTACCACCGGGGAGCTGTTTTTT

v_gene: TRBV10-3
abundance: NA
j_gene: TRBJ2-1
d_gene: TRBD2
CDR3aa: CAISSGTSGKTMKQFF
CDR3nt: TGTGCCATCAGCTCCGGGACTAGCGGTAAGACAATGAAGCAGTTCTTC

v_gene: TRBV25-1
abundance: NA
j_gene: TRBJ1-1
d_gene: NA
CDR3aa: CASSEPGTPNTEAFF
CDR3nt: TGTGCCAGCAGTGAACCCGGGACTCCTAACACTGAAGCTTTCTTT

v_gene: TRBV3-1/TRBV3-2
abundance: NA
j_gene: TRBJ1-1
d_gene: NA
CDR3aa: CASREGGGTEAFF
CDR3nt: TGTGCCAGCAGGGAGGGCGGGGGCACTGAAGCTTTCTTT

v_gene: TRBV18
abundance: NA
j_gene: TRBJ2-5
d_gene: TRBD2
CDR3aa: CASSPLSSGETQYF
CDR3nt: TGTGCCAGCTCACCACTGAGTAGCGGGGAGACCCAGTACTTC

v_gene: TRBV7-9
abundance: NA
j_gene: TRBJ2-3
d_gene: NA
CDR3aa: CASSHDTDTQYF
CDR3nt: TGTGCCAGCAGCCACGACACCGATACGCAGTATTTT

v_gene: TRBV5-1
abundance: NA
j_gene: TRBJ1-3
d_gene: NA
CDR3aa: CASSRDSSSGNTIYF
CDR3nt: TGCGCCAGCTCCCGGGACTCGAGCTCTGGAAACACCATATATTTT

v_gene: TRBV5-1
abundance: once
j_gene: TRBJ1-2
d_gene: TRBD1
CDR3aa: CASSPRQGLYGYTF
CDR3nt: TGCGCCAGCAGCCCCAGACAGGGCTTGTATGGCTACACCTTC

v_gene: TRBV19
abundance: NA
j_gene: TRBJ1-1
d_gene: NA
CDR3aa: CASSIAITGMNTEAFF
CDR3nt: TGTGCCAGTAGTATTGCTATAACAGGCATGAACACTGAAGCTTTCTTT

v_gene: TRBV27
abundance: NA
j_gene: TRBJ1-1
d_gene: NA
CDR3aa: CASSLVARMNTEAFF
CDR3nt: TGTGCCAGCAGTCTAGTAGCCCGGATGAACACTGAAGCTTTCTTT

v_gene: TRBV15
abundance: NA
j_gene: TRBJ1-1
d_gene: NA
CDR3aa: CATSKDLRGTEAFF
CDR3nt: TGTGCCACCAGCAAGGATCTCAGGGGCACTGAAGCTTTCTTT

v_gene: TRBV9
abundance: few
j_gene: TRBJ2-5
d_gene: TRBD2
CDR3aa: CASSVMWGGQETQYF
CDR3nt: TGTGCCAGCAGCGTGATGTGGGGGGGGCAAGAGACCCAGTACTTC

v_gene: TRBV4-1
abundance: NA
j_gene: TRBJ1-2
d_gene: NA
CDR3aa: CASSQSGSTNYGYTF
CDR3nt: TGCGCCAGCAGCCAAAGCGGCAGTACTAACTATGGCTACACCTTC

v_gene: TRBV4-2
abundance: NA
j_gene: TRBJ2-2
d_gene: NA
CDR3aa: CASSQGDAGELFF
CDR3nt: TGTGCCAGCAGCCAAGGGGATGCCGGGGAGCTGTTTTTT

v_gene: TRBV6-5
abundance: NA
j_gene: TRBJ2-1
d_gene: NA
CDR3aa: CASSPGGSYNEQFF
CDR3nt: TGTGCCAGCAGTCCCGGGGGTTCCTACAATGAGCAGTTCTTC

v_gene: TRBV6-5
abundance: NA
j_gene: TRBJ2-7
d_gene: NA
CDR3aa: CASKLHLGQTKIYF
CDR3nt: TGTGCCAGCAAATTACACCTTGGACAGACGAAAATTTACTTC

v_gene: TRBV2
abundance: few
j_gene: TRBJ2-2
d_gene: NA
CDR3aa: CASSDLNAGELFF
CDR3nt: TGTGCCAGCAGTGATTTAAATGCCGGGGAGCTGTTTTTT

v_gene: TRBV7-2
abundance: NA
j_gene: TRBJ1-2
d_gene: TRBD1
CDR3aa: CASSLVTGEDYGYTF
CDR3nt: TGTGCCAGCAGCTTAGTTACAGGGGAAGACTATGGCTACACCTTC

v_gene: TRBV5-1
abundance: NA
j_gene: TRBJ2-7
d_gene: NA
CDR3aa: CASSFVGDEQYF
CDR3nt: TGCGCCAGCAGCTTCGTAGGGGACGAGCAGTACTTC

v_gene: TRBV2
abundance: NA
j_gene: TRBJ2-1
d_gene: NA
CDR3aa: CASSEQGIPYNEQFF
CDR3nt: TGTGCCAGCAGTGAACAGGGAATCCCCTACAATGAGCAGTTCTTC

v_gene: TRBV27
abundance: NA
j_gene: TRBJ2-7
d_gene: TRBD1
CDR3aa: CASSLRDRGTYEQYF
CDR3nt: TGTGCCAGCAGTCTGCGGGACAGGGGGACCTACGAGCAGTACTTC

v_gene: TRBV27
abundance: NA
j_gene: TRBJ1-2
d_gene: TRBD1
CDR3aa: CASRIQGGGYTF
CDR3nt: TGTGCCAGCAGGATACAGGGGGGTGGCTACACCTTC

v_gene: TRBV5-1
abundance: NA
j_gene: TRBJ2-4
d_gene: NA
CDR3aa: CASSLDGDIQYF
CDR3nt: TGCGCCAGCAGCTTGGATGGGGACATTCAGTACTTC

v_gene: TRBV5-1
abundance: NA
j_gene: TRBJ1-6
d_gene: TRBD1
CDR3aa: CASSLDRGGNSPLHF
CDR3nt: TGCGCCAGCAGCTTGGACAGGGGAGGAAATTCACCCCTCCACTTT

v_gene: TRBV15
abundance: NA
j_gene: TRBJ1-5
d_gene: NA
CDR3aa: CATSRDSRGVHQPQHF
CDR3nt: TGTGCCACCAGCAGAGATTCCCGGGGAGTACATCAGCCCCAGCATTTT

v_gene: TRBV5-1
abundance: NA
j_gene: TRBJ2-1
d_gene: NA
CDR3aa: CASSRSGTGGRGEQFF
CDR3nt: TGCGCCAGCAGCCGATCCGGGACTGGGGGTCGTGGTGAGCAGTTCTTC

v_gene: TRBV9
abundance: once
j_gene: TRBJ1-3
d_gene: NA
CDR3aa: CASSADSRSGNTIYF
CDR3nt: TGTGCCAGCAGCGCCGACTCGCGCTCTGGAAACACCATATATTTT

v_gene: TRBV5-1
abundance: NA
j_gene: TRBJ1-2
d_gene: NA
CDR3aa: CASSLVGTPAFLVNYGYTF
CDR3nt: TGCGCCAGCAGCTTGGTGGGGACACCCGCTTTTTTAGTTAACTATGGCTACACCTTC

v_gene: TRBV6-5
abundance: NA
j_gene: TRBJ1-1
d_gene: NA
CDR3aa: CASSRTLGDTEAFF
CDR3nt: TGTGCCAGCAGTAGGACATTGGGGGACACTGAAGCTTTCTTT

v_gene: TRBV19
abundance: NA
j_gene: TRBJ1-5
d_gene: NA
CDR3aa: CASSKGVTGNQPQHF
CDR3nt: TGTGCCAGTAGTAAGGGTGTCACAGGGAATCAGCCCCAGCATTTT

v_gene: TRBV6-1
abundance: NA
j_gene: TRBJ2-7
d_gene: NA
CDR3aa: CASSEASVAAYEQYF
CDR3nt: TGTGCCAGCAGTGAAGCATCGGTAGCGGCCTACGAGCAGTACTTC

v_gene: TRBV5-8
abundance: NA
j_gene: TRBJ2-1
d_gene: TRBD2
CDR3aa: CASSQGLAGRNEQFF
CDR3nt: TGTGCCAGCAGCCAAGGACTAGCGGGGCGCAATGAGCAGTTCTTC

v_gene: TRBV6-1
abundance: NA
j_gene: TRBJ2-6
d_gene: NA
CDR3aa: CASSEGQVNSVGANVLTF
CDR3nt: TGTGCCAGCAGTGAAGGACAGGTAAACTCTGTAGGGGCCAACGTCCTGACTTTC

v_gene: TRBV7-2
abundance: NA
j_gene: TRBJ2-5
d_gene: NA
CDR3aa: CASSGWEAGGARTQYF
CDR3nt: TGTGCCAGCAGCGGATGGGAGGCCGGGGGCGCAAGGACCCAGTACTTC

v_gene: TRBV15
abundance: once
j_gene: TRBJ2-1
d_gene: NA
CDR3aa: CATSTGSYNEQFF
CDR3nt: TGTGCCACCAGCACGGGGTCCTACAATGAGCAGTTCTTC

v_gene: TRBV29-1
abundance: NA
j_gene: TRBJ1-2
d_gene: NA
CDR3aa: CSVEVRTGGYTF
CDR3nt: TGCAGCGTTGAAGTCAGGACGGGGGGCTACACCTTC

v_gene: TRBV10-1
abundance: NA
j_gene: TRBJ2-2
d_gene: TRBD1
CDR3aa: CASSESGQGGLGELFF
CDR3nt: TGCGCCAGCAGTGAGTCCGGACAGGGGGGACTCGGGGAGCTGTTTTTT

v_gene: TRBV12-3/TRBV12-4
abundance: NA
j_gene: TRBJ1-3
d_gene: NA
CDR3aa: CASSRDQANTIYF
CDR3nt: TGTGCCAGCAGCCGCGACCAGGCGAACACCATATATTTT

v_gene: TRBV25-1
abundance: NA
j_gene: TRBJ1-4
d_gene: TRBD1
CDR3aa: CASSGFDAHRGTNEKLFF
CDR3nt: TGTGCCAGCAGTGGATTTGACGCCCACAGGGGAACTAATGAAAAACTGTTTTTT

v_gene: TRBV6-5
abundance: once
j_gene: TRBJ1-2
d_gene: NA
CDR3aa: CASSYEDGTNYGYTF
CDR3nt: TGTGCCAGCAGTTACGAGGACGGGACGAACTATGGCTACACCTTC

v_gene: TRBV5-6
abundance: NA
j_gene: TRBJ1-1
d_gene: NA
CDR3aa: CASSWRGTEAFF
CDR3nt: TGTGCCAGCAGCTGGAGGGGCACTGAAGCTTTCTTT

v_gene: TRBV13
abundance: NA
j_gene: TRBJ2-7
d_gene: NA
CDR3aa: CASSLGRLEYEQYF
CDR3nt: TGTGCCAGCAGCTTAGGTCGCCTCGAGTACGAGCAGTACTTC

v_gene: TRBV18
abundance: NA
j_gene: TRBJ1-1
d_gene: NA
CDR3aa: CASSPQYLRVEGAVDTEAFF
CDR3nt: TGTGCCAGCTCACCACAATACCTTAGGGTCGAGGGCGCGGTGGACACTGAAGCTTTCTTT

v_gene: TRBV7-2
abundance: NA
j_gene: TRBJ1-6
d_gene: TRBD1
CDR3aa: CASSLVRQGVSPLHF
CDR3nt: TGTGCCAGCAGCTTAGTCAGACAGGGGGTTTCACCCCTCCACTTT

v_gene: TRBV2
abundance: NA
j_gene: TRBJ1-1
d_gene: NA
CDR3aa: CASRYPTEAFF
CDR3nt: TGTGCCAGCAGGTATCCAACTGAAGCTTTCTTT

v_gene: TRBV10-2
abundance: NA
j_gene: TRBJ2-2
d_gene: NA
CDR3aa: CASSYRDNTGELFF
CDR3nt: TGCGCCAGCAGTTACCGGGACAACACCGGGGAGCTGTTTTTT

v_gene: TRBV7-3
abundance: NA
j_gene: TRBJ2-5
d_gene: NA
CDR3aa: CASSRGDREAETQYF
CDR3nt: TGTGCCAGCAGCAGAGGTGACAGGGAGGCAGAGACCCAGTACTTC

v_gene: TRBV14
abundance: NA
j_gene: TRBJ2-5
d_gene: TRBD1
CDR3aa: CASSQGQGAAQYF
CDR3nt: TGTGCCAGCAGCCAGGGACAGGGGGCGGCCCAGTACTTC

v_gene: TRBV5-1
abundance: NA
j_gene: TRBJ2-5
d_gene: NA
CDR3aa: CASSLEPGLREETQYF
CDR3nt: TGCGCCAGCAGCTTGGAACCCGGGCTAAGGGAAGAGACCCAGTACTTC

v_gene: TRBV5-1
abundance: NA
j_gene: TRBJ2-5
d_gene: NA
CDR3aa: CASSLVPGKETQYF
CDR3nt: TGCGCCAGCAGCTTGGTCCCCGGAAAAGAGACCCAGTACTTC

v_gene: TRBV2
abundance: NA
j_gene: TRBJ1-2
d_gene: NA
CDR3aa: CASNPGKNYGYTF
CDR3nt: TGTGCCAGCAATCCGGGGAAGAACTATGGCTACACCTTC

v_gene: TRBV18
abundance: NA
j_gene: TRBJ2-1
d_gene: TRBD2
CDR3aa: CASSPAGLAVTYNEQFF
CDR3nt: TGTGCCAGCTCACCGGCGGGACTAGCGGTCACGTACAATGAGCAGTTCTTC